This entry is about one T cell receptor beta chain. Antigen specificity is unknown. Generated by immunoSEQ multiplex PCR, the TCRdb table keeps only in-frame clones and is missing some. This table has about 440,000 clones, less than 95% appearing once. This entry belongs to a study of Ad26.COV2.S vaccination and SARS-CoV-2 variants. General observations from the study: Analyses that measured TCR breadth and depth may have underestimated total T cell responses.

Documented treatment: roughly 18 received Ad26.COV2.S at low or high dose, single or two shots; several received placebo; per-sample allocation not given. Following the first vaccine or placebo injection, samples were taken on day 63. Germline assignment: CDR1 SEHNR and CDR2 FQNEAQ (reference sequence). There are 18 residues in the CDR3. Trimming at V came to 1 base and at J to 4 bases, leaving 14 bases not matched to a gene. The V gene is TRBV7-9, the J gene TRBJ2-3, with TRBD2 matching over 7 bases. This specimen consisted of peripheral blood, obtained in a trial of Ad26.COV2.S vaccine versus placebo. The source of this sequence is a person aged 18-65 years who received the Ad26.COV2.S COVID-19 vaccine or a placebo. DNA for the CDR3: TGTGCCAGCAGCTTAGAGGGTGGACTAGATTTGAGGTCAGATACGCAGTATTTT. Protein sequence: CASSLEGGLDLRSDTQYF.